This T cell receptor (beta chain) was documented in a study of blood T cell repertoires in COVID-19 (dated by TCRdb to the early 2020s). Concerning the study at large: The collaborator samples originated in the United States, Italy and Spain and spanned the acute and convalescent phases of COVID-19. The material from the prospective study consisted of cDNA or gDNA derived from T cells, B-cell-depleted T cells, or PBMCs. Where available, HLA class I and class II types were taken from metadata supplied by the sample provider and were not determined by assay-based typing. The samples were drawn from the first 160 participants of the ongoing ImmuneRACE study and from 1,254 subjects provided by 6 global collaborators. The sample metadata nearly always contained a de-identified subject ID, COVID-19 status, age in years and sex. The repertoires were made available in a free public database intended to serve as a resource for research on the immune response to SARS-CoV-2. The dataset comprised deeply sampled blood TCRbeta repertoires from subjects exposed to, actively infected with, or recovered from COVID-19. Study-wide conclusions, independent of this receptor: Clinical and demographic metadata were provided uncurated, with the amount varying by source and participant.

In Seattle, one collaborating source enrolled patients while the infection was active and tracked those patients longitudinally over the course of disease. Whole blood was collected in K2EDTA tubes by collaborating institutions according to the institutions' own protocols. For TCRbeta analysis, collaborators shipped samples in one of three forms: frozen whole blood, isolated PBMCs, or DNA extracted from either of those sample types. Deletion took 5 bases off V and 0 bases off J, with a span of 8 bases between the germline ends. From a lookup of the germline V gene, CDR1 and CDR2 are SGHVS and FQNEAQ. The CDR3 has 14 amino acids, counting the end cysteine and phenylalanine. The kept DNA is CDR3 alone, 42 bases in frame from the first base. The immunoSEQ Assay, a bias-controlled multiplex PCR, was used to amplify TCRbeta CDR3 regions from genomic DNA. Per the authors' processing: Within the assay, amplification of reference gene primers was used to estimate how many nucleated cells each sample contained. Sequence reads were collapsed and filtered to measure the absolute abundance of every unique TCRbeta CDR3 rearrangement. Productive Simpson clonality was computed per sample as the square root of Simpson's diversity index over productive rearrangements. TCRdb obtained this table from immuneACCESS and retained in-frame rearrangements with V and J assigned. These tables miss some clones; where compared with another copy, unresolved V genes account for less than half of the shortfall, and the remainder is unexplained. The V and J calls and clone size were taken over from that table, and D and trimming were inferred from the DNA. This sample has roughly 40,000 clones in its table, and about 92% of those were observed once. The ten largest clones represent around 0.34% of the sample.

A word on this clone: Its antigen is still unknown. The input lacks base qualities; no much larger clone sits a single base away.

This TCR was recovered from a man aged 45 to 65 with COVID-19, enrolled during active disease. In this chain, TRBV7-8 is recombined with TRBJ1-3; the D gene cannot be named for sure. The sample comprised peripheral blood. The CDR3 in this case is CASSLQISGNTIYF. The DNA reads TGTGCCAGCAGCCTACAAATCTCTGGAAACACCATATATTTT.